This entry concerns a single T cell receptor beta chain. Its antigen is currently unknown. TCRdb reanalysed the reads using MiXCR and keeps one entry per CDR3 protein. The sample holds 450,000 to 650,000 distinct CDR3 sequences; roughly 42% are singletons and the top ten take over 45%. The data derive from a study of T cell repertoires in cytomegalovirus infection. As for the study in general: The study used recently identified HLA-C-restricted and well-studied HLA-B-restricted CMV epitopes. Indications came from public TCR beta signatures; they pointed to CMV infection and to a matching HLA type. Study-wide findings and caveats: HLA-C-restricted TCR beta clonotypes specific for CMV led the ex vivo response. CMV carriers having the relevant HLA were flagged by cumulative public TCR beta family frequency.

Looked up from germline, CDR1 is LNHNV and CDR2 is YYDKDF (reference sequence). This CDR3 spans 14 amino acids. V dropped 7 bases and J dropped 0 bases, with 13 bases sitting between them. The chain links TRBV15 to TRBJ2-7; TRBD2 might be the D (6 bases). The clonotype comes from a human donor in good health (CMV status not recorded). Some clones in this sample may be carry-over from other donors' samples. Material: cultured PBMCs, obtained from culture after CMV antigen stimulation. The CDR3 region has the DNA TGTGCCACCACCCCTGGGGGGAACTCCTACGAGCAGTACTTC. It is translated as CATTPGGNSYEQYF.